The 17 T cell receptor beta chains listed next were all sequenced from one sample in a study of cytomegalovirus exposure and HLA in healthy donors. Profiled with immunoSEQ multiplex PCR; TCRdb holds only in-frame clones, not every one. There are 95,000 to 150,000 clones in the sample; 89% occur only once, and 1.1% lies in the top ten. Sequenced input: PBMCs. These receptors came from a woman in her late teens or twenties in good health and CMV-seronegative.

In this sample, this clone turned up many times. The chain carries TRBV6-1 and TRBJ1-6, with D possibly TRBD1 on 6 matching bases. Germline V CDR1 and CDR2: MNHNS, SASEGT. The CDR3 totals 15 residues. The V end lost 4 bases, the J end lost 7 bases, and 14 bases lay between the germline ends. The CDR3, as DNA: TGTGCCAGCAGTGCCTCCGGGACACCAAATTCACCCCTCCACTTT. Its translation is CASSASGTPNSPLHF.

V and J are TRBV18 and TRBJ1-2, with 9 positions matching TRBD1. The J segment lost 2 bases and the V segment lost 2 bases, leaving 3 bases of the junction unmatched. The CDR3 is 15 residues long. The V gene's germline CDR1 is KGHSH and CDR2 LQKENI. CDR3 loop: CASSPGTGKNYGYTF. DNA of the CDR3: TGTGCCAGCTCACCAGGGACAGGGAAAAACTATGGCTACACCTTC.

V and J are TRBV7-9 and TRBJ2-7; D is unresolved. Trimming cost V 3 bases and J 2 bases, with 11 bases left between them. The CDR3 covers 14 residues. The germline V gene encodes CDR1 SEHNR and CDR2 FQNEAQ (reference sequence). CDR3 sequence reads: CASSLSELPYEQYF. The CDR3 DNA reads as TGTGCCAGCAGCTTGTCCGAGCTCCCCTACGAGCAGTACTTC.

The sample holds one count of this clone. The chain has TRBV27 and TRBJ1-2, with 9 bases fitting TRBD1. Losses at the gene ends were 3 bases for V and 7 bases for J; bases not matched to a gene: 15. This CDR3 spans 17 amino acids. Germline CDR1 reads MNHEY; CDR2 reads SMNVEV (reference sequence). Here the CDR3 reads CASSFAGTGKNGGGYTF. In DNA, the CDR3 is TGTGCCAGCAGTTTTGCCGGGACAGGGAAAAATGGGGGTGGCTACACCTTC.

The chain carries TRBV28 and TRBJ1-5, with D uncertain. The V gene lost 6 bases and the J gene lost 1 base, with 13 bases spanning the gap. CDR3 size: 15 residues. Germline V gene sequence: CDR1 MDHEN, CDR2 SYDVKM. In DNA, the CDR3 is TGTGCCAGCAGGAGGGCTCGGGTAAGCAATCAGCCCCAGCATTTT. The encoded protein is CASRRARVSNQPQHF.

CDR3 residues: CASMGGGDSNEQFF. CDR3 in DNA: TGTGCCAGCATGGGCGGGGGGGACAGCAATGAGCAGTTCTTC. V is TRBV27 and J is TRBJ2-1; 9 nucleotides line up with TRBD2. CDR1 and CDR2 from the germline V gene are MNHEY and SMNVEV (reference sequence). V shed 7 bases and J 6 bases; nucleotides not matched to a gene: 7. The CDR3 is 14 residues long.

The CDR3 sequence is CASTISGPVYEQYF. DNA for the CDR3: TGTGCCAGCACCATTAGCGGGCCCGTCTACGAGCAGTACTTC. V is TRBV28 and J is TRBJ2-7; 7 bases agree with TRBD2. This CDR3 region has 14 residues. Germline CDR1 is MDHEN and CDR2 is SYDVKM. J lost 3 bases, V lost 7 bases, and 9 bases had no gene match.

V usage is TRBV13 and J usage is TRBJ1-1; 12 bases align to TRBD1. After removal of 5 bases from V and 4 bases from J, the junction contained 11 bases not matched to a gene. Germline CDR1 is PRHDT and CDR2 is FYEKMQ (reference sequence). The CDR3 is 17 amino acids. CDR3 residues: CASSEGTGGLRSTEAFF. The DNA for the CDR3 is TGTGCCAGCAGCGAAGGGACAGGGGGCTTGAGGAGCACTGAAGCTTTCTTT.

V is TRBV7-9 and J is TRBJ1-4; unclear D gene. This CDR3 is 15 amino acids long. V lost 5 bases and J lost 0, with 10 bases in between. CDR1 SEHNR and CDR2 FQNEAQ come from the germline V gene (reference sequence). The CDR3 here is CASSADFATNEKLFF. CDR3 nucleotide sequence: TGTGCCAGCAGCGCCGACTTCGCAACTAATGAAAAACTGTTTTTT. Based on the CDR3 plus reference TRBV7-9 and TRBJ1-4, the full variable domain is DTGVSQNPRHKITKRGQNVTFRCDPISEHNRLYWYRQTLGQGPEFLTYFQNEAQLEKSRLLSDRFSAERPKGSFSTLEIQRTEQGDSAMYLCASSADFATNEKLFFGSGTQLSVL.

This clone came up a few times. The V gene is TRBV5-1, the J gene TRBJ2-7, with a tentative D call TRBD2 (5 bases). Germline V lookup: CDR1 SGHRS, CDR2 YFSETQ. The CDR3 runs to 13 residues. V lost 2 bases, J lost 6 bases, and 12 bases lay in between. The CDR3 loop reads CASSFEGGFEQYF. The CDR3 DNA follows: TGCGCCAGCAGCTTTGAGGGTGGTTTCGAGCAGTACTTC.

This chain connects TRBV6-1 to TRBJ2-7; possibly TRBD1 or TRBD2 for D (6 bases each). CDR1 MNHNS and CDR2 SASEGT come from the germline V gene. The CDR3 runs to 13 residues. V lost 6 bases and J 7 bases, leaving 16 bases between the germline ends. The chain's CDR3 is CASSWWGAGEQYV. CDR3 sequence (DNA): TGTGCCAGCAGCTGGTGGGGGGCGGGGGAGCAGTACGTC.

This clone occurred once. The CDR3 region has the DNA TGCAGCGTTAGACTAGCGGGATCAGATACGCAGTATTTT. Residues: CSVRLAGSDTQYF. V is TRBV29-1 and J is TRBJ2-3; TRBD2 agrees at 11 bases. V was pared by 5 bases and J by 4 bases, with 2 bases of the junction left unmatched. The CDR3 is made up of 13 amino acids. Per germline, CDR1 SQVTM and CDR2 ANQGSEA.

This clone has just a few counts. This chain connects TRBV7-2 to TRBJ2-5; 7 bases map to TRBD1. Trimming took 5 bases from V and 2 from J; bases not matched to a gene: 5. In germline, CDR1 is SGHTA, CDR2 FQGNSA. The CDR3 length is 14 residues. The CDR3 spells CASSRGQTQETQYF. The CDR3 DNA sequence: TGTGCCAGCAGCCGGGGACAGACTCAAGAGACCCAGTACTTC.

The chain joins TRBV7-2 to TRBJ1-3, with D unclear. The CDR3 has 14 residues. Germline CDR1 and CDR2: SGHTA and FQGNSA. Between the trimmed V and J ends, which lost 7 bases and 0 bases, there was a span of 10 bases. CDR3 residues: CASTQWSSGNTIYF. The CDR3 region has the DNA TGTGCCAGCACCCAATGGAGCTCTGGAAACACCATATATTTT.

The rearrangement joins TRBV28 to TRBJ2-3, with TRBD2 matching over 14 bases. CDR1 is MDHEN and CDR2 is SYDVKM in the germline V gene. The CDR3 is made up of 14 amino acids. Losses at the gene ends were 10 bases for V and 3 bases for J; bases not matched to a gene: 3. CDR3 sequence: CAIGLAGGTDTQYF. The CDR3 DNA reads as TGTGCCATCGGACTAGCGGGAGGAACAGATACGCAGTATTTT.

The chain couples TRBV25-1 to TRBJ1-2; 9 nucleotides match TRBD1. The CDR3 is 15 residues long. Germline V gene sequence: CDR1 MGHDK, CDR2 SYGVNS. Trimming removed 3 bases from V and 6 bases from J; junction bases left unmatched: 8. The chain's CDR3 is CASSDPPRDRDGYTF. In DNA form, the CDR3 reads TGTGCCAGCAGTGATCCTCCTAGGGACAGGGATGGCTACACCTTC.

V gene TRBV28 combines with J gene TRBJ2-7; D may be TRBD1 (5 bases). V lost 6 bases to trimming and J lost 0 bases, with 12 bases between them. The CDR3 is 14 residues long. CDR1 MDHEN and CDR2 SYDVKM come from the germline V gene. CDR3 residues: CASSFTGSSYEQYF. The CDR3 DNA follows: TGTGCCAGCAGCTTCACAGGTAGCTCCTACGAGCAGTACTTC.